This TCR beta chain originates from a study of shared clonotypes between healthy human individuals. The study, taken as a whole, reports: In having few donors, the study represented limited genetic and exposure-history diversity.

A remark on this clone: Its antigen remains unidentified.

From germline, CDR1 is MDHEN and CDR2 SYDVKM. CDR3 size: 12 residues. Trimming removed 10 bases from V and 4 bases from J; junction bases left unmatched: 5. Healthy HIV-negative adults with no recent acute infections or vaccinations were recruited as donors. The protocol was immunoSEQ multiplex PCR, while the TCRdb copy is restricted to in-frame clones and leaves out a portion. The sample carries some 2 million clones, 90% to 95% recorded once. The receptor was isolated from a man aged 18 to 30 in good health. The gene calls are TRBV28 and TRBJ1-1; 8 bases map to TRBD1. Sequencing was performed on naive CD4+ T cells sorted from blood. Subset defined: CD45RA+ positively selected. The CDR3 DNA follows: TGTGCCACCACAACAGGGGGCACTGAAGCTTTCTTT. It specifies CATTTGGTEAFF.